The rows below give T cell receptor beta chains drawn from one sample of a study of sequential checkpoint blockade in melanoma. The protocol was immunoSEQ multiplex PCR, while the TCRdb copy is restricted to in-frame clones and leaves out a portion. The repertoire holds approximately 4,900 clones, around 33% seen once, with 6% to 7% in the top ten. Sequencing was performed on tumor tissue (inferred from file names), taken from a patient given nivolumab and ipilimumab in sequence. These receptors came from a human donor with melanoma. Each CDR3 is given with its conserved first and last residue. The D gene is left open where the match is weak. Size is omitted from some rows. Given values are once, few, many or a class for expanded clones.

j_call: TRBJ2-2; d_call: TRBD2; v_call: TRBV7-4; clone_size: NA; cdr3_aa: CASSLGTSVTTGELFF; cdr3_nt: TGTGCCAGCAGCTTGGGGACTAGCGTAACCACCGGGGAGCTGTTTTTT
j_call: TRBJ2-5; d_call: TRBD2; v_call: TRBV6-8; clone_size: NA; cdr3_aa: CASRGLAAQETQYF; cdr3_nt: TGTGCCAGCAGGGGACTAGCGGCGCAAGAGACCCAGTACTTC
j_call: TRBJ2-5; d_call: NA; v_call: TRBV19; clone_size: NA; cdr3_aa: CASSISHGRQETQYF; cdr3_nt: TGTGCCAGTAGTATATCCCATGGGCGTCAAGAGACCCAGTACTTC
j_call: TRBJ2-3; d_call: NA; v_call: TRBV6-8; clone_size: few; cdr3_aa: CASRSGRSTDTQYF; cdr3_nt: TGTGCCAGCAGGTCCGGGAGAAGTACAGATACGCAGTATTTT
j_call: TRBJ1-5; d_call: NA; v_call: TRBV11-3; clone_size: few; cdr3_aa: CASTPAISNQPQHF; cdr3_nt: TGTGCCAGCACCCCAGCGATTAGCAATCAGCCCCAGCATTTT
j_call: TRBJ1-1; d_call: TRBD1; v_call: TRBV6-8; clone_size: medium-sized; cdr3_aa: CASSEGQGYTEAFF; cdr3_nt: TGTGCCAGCAGTGAGGGACAGGGGTACACTGAAGCTTTCTTT
j_call: TRBJ2-7; d_call: TRBD2; v_call: TRBV19; clone_size: NA; cdr3_aa: CASSISWVGGTSYEQYF; cdr3_nt: TGTGCCAGTAGTATAAGCTGGGTGGGGGGGACCTCCTACGAGCAGTACTTC
j_call: TRBJ2-7; d_call: NA; v_call: TRBV6-1; clone_size: few; cdr3_aa: CASSEVGTREGEQYF; cdr3_nt: TGTGCCAGCAGTGAAGTTGGGACTCGCGAAGGCGAGCAGTACTTC
j_call: TRBJ1-5; d_call: NA; v_call: TRBV6-8; clone_size: few; cdr3_aa: CASSYSLDSPYSNQPQHF; cdr3_nt: TGTGCCAGCAGTTACTCGTTGGACAGCCCCTATAGCAATCAGCCCCAGCATTTT
j_call: TRBJ2-7; d_call: NA; v_call: TRBV6-8; clone_size: few; cdr3_aa: CASSAAGRRDEQYF; cdr3_nt: TGTGCCAGCAGCGCCGCAGGGCGGAGGGACGAGCAGTACTTC
j_call: TRBJ2-1; d_call: NA; v_call: TRBV10-3; clone_size: few; cdr3_aa: CAISESGNEQFF; cdr3_nt: TGTGCCATCAGTGAGTCCGGGAATGAGCAGTTCTTC
j_call: TRBJ2-3; d_call: NA; v_call: TRBV14; clone_size: few; cdr3_aa: CASSQDLGDTQYF; cdr3_nt: TGTGCCAGCAGCCAAGATCTGGGAGATACGCAGTATTTT
j_call: TRBJ2-2; d_call: TRBD1; v_call: TRBV6-8; clone_size: NA; cdr3_aa: CASRPGQGTQGELFF; cdr3_nt: TGTGCCAGCAGACCGGGACAGGGGACCCAGGGGGAGCTGTTTTTT
j_call: TRBJ1-3; d_call: NA; v_call: TRBV7-1; clone_size: medium-sized; cdr3_aa: CASSGASGNTIYF; cdr3_nt: TGTGCCAGCAGCGGTGCTTCCGGAAACACCATATATTTT
j_call: TRBJ1-1; d_call: NA; v_call: TRBV12-2; clone_size: medium-sized; cdr3_aa: CAGIQGQANTEAFF; cdr3_nt: TGTGCCGGTATACAGGGTCAAGCGAACACTGAAGCTTTCTTT
j_call: TRBJ1-2; d_call: NA; v_call: TRBV28; clone_size: few; cdr3_aa: CASSIYSQTGVRGYTF; cdr3_nt: TGTGCCAGCAGCATTTATTCACAGACGGGAGTTAGGGGCTACACCTTC
j_call: TRBJ2-3; d_call: NA; v_call: TRBV19; clone_size: NA; cdr3_aa: CASSIDGGSTDTQYF; cdr3_nt: TGTGCCAGTAGTATAGACGGCGGGAGCACAGATACGCAGTATTTT
j_call: TRBJ1-2; d_call: NA; v_call: TRBV6-8; clone_size: NA; cdr3_aa: CASSLPGPGGYTF; cdr3_nt: TGTGCCAGCAGTCTCCCGGGACCTGGAGGCTACACCTTC
j_call: TRBJ1-2; d_call: NA; v_call: TRBV1; clone_size: NA; cdr3_aa: CASSQVGGRYYGYTF; cdr3_nt: TGCGCCAGCAGCCAAGTAGGGGGACGCTACTATGGCTACACCTTC
j_call: TRBJ2-5; d_call: TRBD1; v_call: TRBV11-3; clone_size: NA; cdr3_aa: CASSLGAGTGEETQYF; cdr3_nt: TGTGCCAGCAGCTTGGGGGCCGGGACAGGGGAAGAGACCCAGTACTTC
j_call: TRBJ2-3; d_call: NA; v_call: TRBV7-5; clone_size: NA; cdr3_aa: CASSRTGGTDTQYF; cdr3_nt: TGTGCCAGCAGCCGGACAGGGGGCACAGATACGCAGTATTTT
j_call: TRBJ1-4; d_call: TRBD1; v_call: TRBV25-1; clone_size: NA; cdr3_aa: CASSTGQGLSEKLFF; cdr3_nt: TGTGCCAGCAGTACTGGACAGGGGTTATCTGAAAAACTGTTTTTT
j_call: TRBJ2-7; d_call: NA; v_call: TRBV5-1; clone_size: NA; cdr3_aa: CASSLVGQTTYEQYF; cdr3_nt: TGCGCCAGCAGCTTGGTGGGACAAACTACCTACGAGCAGTACTTC
j_call: TRBJ1-1; d_call: NA; v_call: TRBV19; clone_size: few; cdr3_aa: CASSRDGTLNTEAFF; cdr3_nt: TGTGCCAGTAGTAGGGATGGGACATTGAACACTGAAGCTTTCTTT
j_call: TRBJ2-7; d_call: TRBD1; v_call: TRBV28; clone_size: few; cdr3_aa: CASSAGGTGIYEQYF; cdr3_nt: TGTGCCAGCAGCGCAGGGGGGACAGGGATCTACGAGCAGTACTTC
j_call: TRBJ2-7; d_call: NA; v_call: TRBV12-5; clone_size: NA; cdr3_aa: CASAGVSYEQYF; cdr3_nt: TGTGCCAGCGCCGGGGTTTCGTACGAGCAGTACTTC